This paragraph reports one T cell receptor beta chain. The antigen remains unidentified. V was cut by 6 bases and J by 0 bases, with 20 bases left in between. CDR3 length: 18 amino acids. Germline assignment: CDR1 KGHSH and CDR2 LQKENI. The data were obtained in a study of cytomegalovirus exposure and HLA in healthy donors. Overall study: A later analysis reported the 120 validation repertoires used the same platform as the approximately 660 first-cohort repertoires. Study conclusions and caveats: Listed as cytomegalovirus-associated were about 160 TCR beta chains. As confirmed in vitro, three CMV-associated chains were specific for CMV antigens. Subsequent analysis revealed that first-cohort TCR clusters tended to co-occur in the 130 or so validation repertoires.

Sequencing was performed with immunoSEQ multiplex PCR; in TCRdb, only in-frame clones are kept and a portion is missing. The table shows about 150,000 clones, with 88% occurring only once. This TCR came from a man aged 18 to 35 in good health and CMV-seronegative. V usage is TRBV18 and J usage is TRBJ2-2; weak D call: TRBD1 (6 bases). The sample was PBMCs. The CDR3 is CASSSTRGQLTNTGELFF. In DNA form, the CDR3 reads TGTGCCAGCTCTTCGACCCGCGGACAGCTCACGAACACCGGGGAGCTGTTTTTT.